This T cell receptor beta chain came from a study of blood T cell repertoires in COVID-19 (TCRdb year 2020). In terms of the full investigation: Samples from collaborators originated in the United States, Italy and Spain and spanned both the acute and convalescent phases of COVID-19. The prospective study material was composed of cDNA or gDNA derived from T cells, B-cell-depleted T cells, or PBMCs. The dataset comprised deeply sampled blood TCRbeta repertoires from subjects exposed to, actively infected with, or recovered from COVID-19. A freely available public database, intended as a resource for researchers studying the immune response to SARS-CoV-2, is where the repertoires were released. The samples were drawn from two sources: the first 160 participants of the ongoing ImmuneRACE study, and 1,254 subjects contributed by 6 global collaborators. Sample metadata almost always included a de-identified subject ID, COVID-19 status, age in years and sex. Where HLA class I and class II types were available, the types were taken from metadata supplied by the sample provider, not from assay-based typing.

TCRbeta CDR3 regions were amplified from genomic DNA by means of the immunoSEQ Assay, a bias-controlled multiplex PCR. In the paper's pipeline: Within the assay, amplification of reference gene primers was used to estimate how many nucleated cells each sample contained. To quantify the absolute abundance of each unique TCRbeta CDR3 rearrangement, sequence reads were collapsed and filtered. For each sample, productive Simpson clonality was calculated as the square root of Simpson's diversity index across productive rearrangements. Imported from immuneACCESS, the table was reduced by TCRdb to in-frame sequences with V and J called. These copies leave out some clones; in studies compared against another copy, an unresolved V gene accounts for under half, and the cause of the remainder is not known. V, J and clone size were drawn from that table, and D and trimming were deduced from the DNA. The sample contains over 100,000 clones, around nine tenths of them found a single time. The ten most abundant clones make up under 3% of the sample.

Broad study findings and their caveats: The quantity of clinical and demographic metadata differed by source and by participant and was supplied without curation.

Inclusive of the bounding cysteine and phenylalanine, the CDR3 is 14 residues long. Only the CDR3 DNA is retained, 42 bases long and in frame from the first base. V is cut by 4 bases and J by 1 base, and the space between the germline ends is 8 bases. The germline V gene (reference sequence) sets CDR1 to MNHNY and CDR2 to SVGAGI. The collaborating institutions used their own protocols to collect whole blood in K2EDTA tubes. For TCRbeta analysis, collaborators shipped samples in one of three forms: frozen whole blood, isolated PBMCs, or DNA extracted from either of those sample types. This clone was found once. The antigen it recognizes is unknown. Base qualities are not at hand, and no much larger clone is one base apart.

The rearrangement combines TRBV6-6 with TRBJ1-5; no D gene is confidently identified. This clonotype originated in a man aged 45 to 65 with active or convalescent COVID-19. Sequenced sample: peripheral blood. CDR3 loop: CASSFSESNQPQHF. In nucleotide form, the sequence is TGTGCCAGCAGTTTTTCTGAGAGCAATCAGCCCCAGCATTTT.